Each of the 25 T cell receptor beta chains below was sequenced from the same sample in a study of patients and donors after allogeneic stem cell transplantation (dated by TCRdb to about 2020). Libraries were built with RT-PCR. Sequenced on a NextSeq 550. Using fastp trimming at Q25 and MiXCR clonotype assembly, TCRdb reanalyzed the public sequencing data and kept in-frame beta chains. For every CDR3 protein sequence, its rows merge into one entry that carries the most common genes and DNA. Present in this sample are roughly 940,000 distinct CDR3 sequences, 18% of which were seen just once. Around 6% of the sample goes to the ten largest clones. The material sequenced was blood, either unsorted or a sorted T cell fraction (not recorded which). The receptors were sampled from a human donor who was either an allogeneic HSCT recipient or a stem cell or donor lymphocyte infusion donor (not recorded which). It is not recorded whose cells these are; they may come from a transplant donor.

J is TRBJ2-1 and V is TRBV15; maybe TRBD2 (6 bases). The V end was cut by 0 bases, the J end by 0 bases, with 12 bases between. Germline V gene data show CDR1 as LNHNV and CDR2 as YYDKDF (reference sequence). This CDR3 contains 17 residues. The CDR3 is CATSRDPGGTSYNEQFF. Written as DNA, the CDR3 is TGTGCCACCAGCAGAGATCCTGGGGGGACCTCCTACAATGAGCAGTTCTTC. Filled out from reference TRBV15 and TRBJ2-1, the complete variable domain reads DAMVIQNPRYQVTQFGKPVTLSCSQTLNHNVMYWYQQKSSQAPKLLFHYYDKDFNNEADTPDNFQSRRPNTSFCFLDIRSPGLGDTAMYLCATSRDPGGTSYNEQFFGPGTRLTVL.

Only a few counts were recorded for this clonotype. The V call is TRBV30, the J call TRBJ2-7; D remains unclear. Trimming removed 5 bases at V and 0 bases at J, with 14 bases between. This CDR3 has 14 amino acids. Germline assignment: CDR1 GTSNPN and CDR2 SVGIG (reference sequence). The CDR3, as DNA: TGTGCCTGGGAGTCGTCTAAAAACTCCTACGAGCAGTACTTC. Its translation is CAWESSKNSYEQYF. The full variable domain, its missing parts supplied by reference TRBV30 and TRBJ2-7, is SQTIHQWPATLVQPVGSPLSLECTVEGTSNPNLYWYRQAAGRGLQLLFYSVGIGQISSEVPQNLSASRPQDRQFILSSKKLLLSDSGFYLCAWESSKNSYEQYFGPGTRLTVT.

The chain carries TRBV9 and TRBJ2-3, with TRBD1 matching 10 bases. The CDR3 extends over 15 amino acids. CDR1 is SGDLS, CDR2 YYNGEE, per germline. The trim removed 1 base at V and 5 bases at J, leaving 4 bases unmatched. The CDR3 DNA is TGTGCCAGCAGCGTAACGGGACAGGGGATAGATACGCAGTATTTT. It is translated as CASSVTGQGIDTQYF.

The genes are TRBV2 and TRBJ2-1; D is unclear. The germline V and J ends were trimmed by 3 bases and 0 bases, with 9 bases remaining between them. The CDR3 runs to 15 residues. The germline V gene encodes CDR1 SNHLY and CDR2 FYNNEI. For the CDR3, the DNA is TGTGCCAGCAGTGAGTCTTACACCTCCTACAATGAGCAGTTCTTC. Amino acid sequence: CASSESYTSYNEQFF.

The chain couples TRBV20-1 to TRBJ1-5, with unresolved D. V lost 1 base and J lost 7, with 17 bases in between. Germline V gene lookup returns CDR1 DFQATT and CDR2 SNEGSKA (reference sequence). This CDR3 region has 15 residues. In DNA, the CDR3 is TGCAGTGCTAGAGCGACATTTGGATTCTCCCAGCCCCAGCATTTT. Residues: CSARATFGFSQPQHF.

This clonotype was picked up a small number of times. The genes are TRBV20-1 and TRBJ2-7; 13 bases agree with TRBD2. Germline CDR1 reads DFQATT; CDR2 reads SNEGSKA (reference sequence). CDR3 length equals 14 residues. The J segment lost 2 bases and the V segment lost 5 bases, leaving 3 bases of the junction unmatched. CDR3 DNA sequence: TGCAGTGCTTGGACTAGCGGGGGAGCCTACGAGCAGTACTTC. Translating gives CSAWTSGGAYEQYF.

The genes are TRBV11-2 and TRBJ2-1; the match to TRBD2 covers 8 bases. CDR3 length equals 20 residues. The J segment lost 0 bases and the V segment lost 5 bases, leaving 18 bases of the junction unmatched. Germline V gene sequence: CDR1 SGHAT, CDR2 FQNNGV. In DNA, the CDR3 is TGTGCCAGCAGCCCTGTCGCAGCGGGAGCCCTCCTGAGCTCCTACAATGAGCAGTTCTTC. It yields the protein CASSPVAAGALLSSYNEQFF. Using reference TRBV11-2 and TRBJ2-1 for the parts outside the CDR3, the full variable domain is EAGVAQSPRYKIIEKRQSVAFWCNPISGHATLYWYQQILGQGPKLLIQFQNNGVVDDSQLPKDRFSAERLKGVDSTLKIQPAKLEDSAVYLCASSPVAAGALLSSYNEQFFGPGTRLTVL.

V and J are TRBV11-2 and TRBJ2-1, with a weak D call TRBD1 (7 bases). Trimming stripped 4 bases from V and 0 bases from J, with 16 bases between. This CDR3 has 17 amino acids. From germline, CDR1 is SGHAT and CDR2 FQNNGV. DNA of the CDR3: TGTGCCAGCAGCTCGCGCAGGGGGGCAAGCTCCTACAATGAGCAGTTCTTC. Translation: CASSSRRGASSYNEQFF.

This clonotype was detected only a few times. This rearrangement joins TRBV11-2 to TRBJ2-5, with 10 positions matching TRBD2. V lost 0 bases to trimming and J lost 4 bases; unmatched junction nucleotides: 2. The V gene's germline CDR1 is SGHAT and CDR2 FQNNGV. CDR3 length equals 15 residues. The CDR3 DNA sequence: TGTGCCAGCAGCTTAGAGCGGACTAGCGGAGAGACCCAGTACTTC. Protein sequence: CASSLERTSGETQYF.

The chain links TRBV28 to TRBJ1-5; the match to TRBD1 covers 8 bases. Per the germline V gene, CDR1 is MDHEN and CDR2 is SYDVKM. V shed 6 bases, J shed 9 bases, and the junction held 10 bases outside the gene matches. This CDR3 spans 14 amino acids. DNA of the CDR3: TGTGCCAGCAGCCAGGACAGGGCTTGGGCGCCCCAGCATTTT. Protein product: CASSQDRAWAPQHF.

This clonotype has just a few counts. J is TRBJ1-2 and V is TRBV20-1; 10 bases map to TRBD1. With 3 bases clipped from V and 2 bases from J, the junction kept 9 bases outside the gene matches. CDR1 DFQATT and CDR2 SNEGSKA come from the germline V gene (reference sequence). This CDR3 has 16 residues. CDR3 protein: CSARTGQGIMNYGYTF. The DNA for the CDR3 is TGCAGTGCTAGGACGGGACAGGGGATTATGAACTATGGCTACACCTTC.

This clonotype was observed a few times. The CDR3 bases are TGTGCCAGCAGCCAAGTGGGGGGACGAGAGGACACTGAAGCTTTCTTT. It encodes CASSQVGGREDTEAFF. The gene calls are TRBV3-1 and TRBJ1-1, with a weak D call TRBD1 (5 bases). This CDR3 has 16 residues. CDR1 and CDR2 (germline): LGHDT, YNNKEL (reference sequence). The V end was cut by 1 base, the J end by 3 bases, with 15 bases between.

This clonotype was detected a few times. This chain links TRBV30 with TRBJ1-1; D may be TRBD1 (5 bases). Germline CDR1 reads GTSNPN; CDR2 reads SVGIG (reference sequence). V was shortened by 3 bases and J by 0 bases, with 14 bases between the two germline ends. This CDR3 contains 15 residues. In nucleotides, the CDR3 is TGTGCCTGGAGAGTGCGTTGGGGACTGAACACTGAAGCTTTCTTT. Its protein product is CAWRVRWGLNTEAFF.

The J gene is TRBJ2-7, the V gene TRBV9; unclear D gene. Trimming took 0 bases from V and 1 from J, leaving 8 bases between them. The CDR3 covers 14 residues. Per the germline V gene, CDR1 is SGDLS and CDR2 is YYNGEE. CDR3 in amino acids: CASSVDFESYEQYF. The CDR3 nucleotides are TGTGCCAGCAGCGTAGACTTTGAATCCTACGAGCAGTACTTC.

This chain uses TRBV5-1 with TRBJ2-1; 7 bases agree with TRBD2. J was trimmed by 10 bases and V by 6 bases; bases with no gene match: 13. Germline V CDR1 and CDR2: SGHRS, YFSETQ. This CDR3 has 14 amino acids. CDR3 sequence: CASKVRERGAEQFF. CDR3 sequence (DNA): TGCGCCAGCAAGGTACGGGAGCGGGGTGCGGAGCAGTTCTTC. Filled out from reference TRBV5-1 and TRBJ2-1, the complete variable domain reads KAGVTQTPRYLIKTRGQQVTLSCSPISGHRSVSWYQQTPGQGLQFLFEYFSETQRNKGNFPGRFSGRQFSNSRSEMNVSTLELGDSALYLCASKVRERGAEQFFGPGTRLTVL.

This clonotype was seen only a few times. This chain uses TRBV20-1 with TRBJ2-1; 9 bases are shared with TRBD1. Per the germline V gene, CDR1 is DFQATT and CDR2 is SNEGSKA (reference sequence). With 2 bases clipped from V and 7 bases from J, the junction kept 6 bases outside the gene matches. This CDR3 is built from 14 residues. CDR3 sequence: CSARPGTGPNEQFF. In DNA, the CDR3 is TGCAGTGCTAGACCCGGGACAGGGCCTAATGAGCAGTTCTTC.

This clonotype has just a few counts. The chain is built from TRBV7-3 and TRBJ2-7; TRBD1 might be the D (6 bases). Germline-derived CDR1 and CDR2 are SGHTA and FQGTGA. The CDR3 is 15 amino acids. The V and J ends lost 5 bases and 0 bases respectively, with 14 bases between them. The chain's CDR3 is CASSQGQLSSYEQYF. The CDR3 region has the DNA TGTGCCAGCAGCCAAGGACAGCTGAGCTCCTACGAGCAGTACTTC. The full variable domain, rest sourced from reference TRBV7-3 and TRBJ2-7, is GAGVSQTPSNKVTEKGKYVELRCDPISGHTALYWYRQSLGQGPEFLIYFQGTGAADDSGLPNDRFFAVRPEGSVSTLKIQRTERGDSAVYLCASSQGQLSSYEQYFGPGTRLTVT.

This clonotype was seen a few times. The chain uses TRBV5-4 and TRBJ1-3; D is undetermined. The CDR3 contains 13 residues. Germline CDR1 is SGHNT and CDR2 is YYREEE (reference sequence). The V gene lost 4 bases and the J gene lost 8 bases, with 13 bases spanning the gap. The CDR3 nucleotides read TGTGCCAGCAGCCCTTCCGGGGTGGACACCATATATTTT. This encodes CASSPSGVDTIYF.

The genes are TRBV24-1 and TRBJ2-7, with D possibly TRBD1 on 6 matching bases. Germline V gene sequence: CDR1 KGHDR, CDR2 SFDVKD. The ends were cut back, 5 bases at V and 3 bases at J, with 16 bases in the middle. This CDR3 spans 15 amino acids. CDR3 sequence (DNA): TGTGCCACCAGTGCGCCGGAGAGGGGGATCTACGAGCAGTACTTC. It is translated as CATSAPERGIYEQYF.

CDR3: CASSPGGLAGDPDTQYF. As DNA, the CDR3 is TGTGCCAGCAGCCCCGGAGGGCTAGCGGGGGATCCAGATACGCAGTATTTT. This chain links TRBV13 with TRBJ2-3, with 10 nucleotides matching TRBD2. The CDR3 is 17 amino acids. With V trimmed by 5 bases and J by 4 bases, 12 bases remained unmatched. Germline values: CDR1 PRHDT, CDR2 FYEKMQ (reference sequence). The full variable domain, completed using reference TRBV13 and TRBJ2-3, is AAGVIQSPRHLIKEKRETATLKCYPIPRHDTVYWYQQGPGQDPQFLISFYEKMQSDKGSIPDRFSAQQFSDYHSELNMSSLELGDSALYFCASSPGGLAGDPDTQYFGPGTRLTVL.

Many counts were recorded for this clonotype. The V and J genes are TRBV10-3 and TRBJ2-3; 10 bases align to TRBD2. Germline V lookup: CDR1 ENHRY, CDR2 SYGVKD. CDR3 length: 15 residues. Trimming cost V 6 bases and J 5 bases; bases outside gene matches: 8. The chain's CDR3 is CAISPAGGRGDTQYF. The CDR3, as DNA: TGTGCCATCAGCCCAGCGGGAGGGCGAGGAGATACGCAGTATTTT.

This clonotype was observed a handful of times. This chain links TRBV5-1 with TRBJ2-2; D may be TRBD1 or TRBD2 (5 bases each). The V and J ends lost 4 bases and 4 bases respectively, with 14 bases between them. The CDR3 length is 15 residues. Germline CDR1 and CDR2: SGHRS and YFSETQ. CDR3 DNA sequence: TGCGCCAGCAGCGGGGCTGGGGAGAGCACCGGGGAGCTGTTTTTT. Translating it yields CASSGAGESTGELFF. Variable domain in full (rest from reference TRBV5-1 and TRBJ2-2): KAGVTQTPRYLIKTRGQQVTLSCSPISGHRSVSWYQQTPGQGLQFLFEYFSETQRNKGNFPGRFSGRQFSNSRSEMNVSTLELGDSALYLCASSGAGESTGELFFGEGSRLTVL.

In its sample, this clonotype was seen many times. The V and J genes are TRBV29-1 and TRBJ1-1; 8 bases are a match to TRBD1. After removal of 7 bases from V and 0 bases from J, the junction contained 7 bases not matched to a gene. Germline assignment: CDR1 SQVTM and CDR2 ANQGSEA. The CDR3 is made up of 14 amino acids. The CDR3 reads CSAMLTGVNTEAFF. In nucleotides, the CDR3 is TGCAGCGCCATGTTGACAGGGGTGAACACTGAAGCTTTCTTT.

The chain employs TRBV4-1 and TRBJ1-6, with D unresolved. Per germline, CDR1 MGHRA and CDR2 YSYEKL. The germline V and J ends were trimmed by 3 bases and 10 bases, with 16 bases remaining between them. CDR3 size: 15 residues. The CDR3 is CASSQIRHAGSPLHF. The CDR3 bases are TGCGCCAGCAGCCAGATAAGACATGCGGGCTCACCCCTCCACTTT.

V and J are TRBV5-1 and TRBJ2-1; perhaps TRBD2 as D (6 bases). The CDR3 sequence is 14 residues long. Trimming took 1 base from V and 5 from J, leaving 10 bases between them. Germline-derived CDR1 and CDR2 are SGHRS and YFSETQ. CDR3 residues: CASSLPSVNNEQFF. For the CDR3, the DNA is TGCGCCAGCAGCTTGCCTAGCGTGAACAATGAGCAGTTCTTC.